This T cell receptor (beta chain) was obtained from a study of OX40 agonist ivuxolimab in advanced cancers. Germline V gene sequence: CDR1 SGHTA, CDR2 FQGNSA. CDR3 length: 15 amino acids. Trimming removed 2 bases from V and 1 base from J, with 10 bases in between. Method: immunoSEQ multiplex PCR; TCRdb's copy keeps in-frame clones and lacks some. Of around 35,000 clones listed, 81% are singletons. This chain connects TRBV7-2 to TRBJ2-3; D is perhaps TRBD2 (6 bases). The receptor was isolated from an adult with an advanced solid tumor such as melanoma, head and neck, liver or kidney cancer. Sample: CD4+ or CD8+ T cells sorted from blood, taken in a trial of the OX40 agonist ivuxolimab. The CDR3 coding sequence is TGTGCCAGCAGCTTACAGCCGGGGGGCACAGATACGCAGTATTTT. Its translation: CASSLQPGGTDTQYF.